The 30 T cell receptor beta chains listed next were all sequenced from one sample in a study of T-cell reconstitution after alpha-beta-depleted transplantation in children (dated by TCRdb to between 2015 and 2016). Library generation was performed with PCR. Sequencing was performed on an Illumina HiSeq 2500. TCR library preparation used molecular barcoding, with unique molecular identifiers applied to normalize quantification of the TCRbeta repertoire. TCRdb reanalyzed the raw reads on its own, using fastp at Q25 for trimming and MiXCR for clone calling, and kept in-frame beta chains. Rows with one shared CDR3 protein collapse into an entry with the most common genes and DNA. The sample table shows 600,000 to 700,000 distinct CDR3 sequences, and roughly 17% are seen once. The ten top clones hold 1.1% of the sample. The sequencing used PBMCs from the stem cell graft donor, collected from the stem cell graft. The origin of the receptors is a human donor who donated a stem cell graft to a child with acute myeloid leukemia.

This clonotype was seen many times. V usage is TRBV7-2 and J usage is TRBJ2-4; D is unclear. The germline CDR1 and CDR2 sequences are SGHTA and FQGNSA. V lost 5 bases to trimming and J lost 5 bases, with 10 bases between them. The CDR3 consists of 13 residues. CDR3 residues: CASSPPGQNIQYF. The DNA of the CDR3 is TGTGCCAGCAGCCCCCCAGGTCAAAACATTCAGTACTTC.

The sample holds a few counts of this clonotype. This sequence joins TRBV12-3 or TRBV12-4 and TRBJ2-2; D may be TRBD2 (7 bases). The CDR3 length is 15 residues. The germline V and J ends were trimmed by 8 bases and 2 bases, with 15 bases remaining between them. CDR3 DNA: TGTGCCAGCCGCCGGGCGGGGGCCAACACCGGGGAGCTGTTTTTT. Translation gives CASRRAGANTGELFF.

This clonotype was found many times. The chain joins TRBV20-1 to TRBJ2-4; tentative D call: TRBD1 (5 bases). This CDR3 is 15 amino acids long. V shed 1 base and J shed 1 base, with 11 bases lying between them. Germline CDR1 and CDR2: DFQATT and SNEGSKA (reference sequence). DNA of the CDR3: TGCAGTGCTAGAGTCCTAACAGGCGCCAAAAACATTCAGTACTTC. Amino acid sequence: CSARVLTGAKNIQYF.

The CDR3, as DNA: TGTGCCTGGAGTTTCCGGGACAGGGACTATGGCTACACCTTC. It specifies CAWSFRDRDYGYTF. This chain uses TRBV30 with TRBJ1-2; TRBD1 aligns across 9 bases. The ends lost 2 bases at V and 3 bases at J; junction bases unmatched: 4. Looked up from germline, CDR1 is GTSNPN and CDR2 is SVGIG (reference sequence). CDR3 length: 14 residues. The entire variable domain, with the rest obtained from reference TRBV30 and TRBJ1-2, is as follows: SQTIHQWPATLVQPVGSPLSLECTVEGTSNPNLYWYRQAAGRGLQLLFYSVGIGQISSEVPQNLSASRPQDRQFILSSKKLLLSDSGFYLCAWSFRDRDYGYTFGSGTRLTVV.

This clonotype was recorded a few times. The chain recombines TRBV7-9 with TRBJ2-1, with 12 nucleotides matching TRBD2. This CDR3 comprises 16 residues. Germline lookup yields CDR1 SEHNR and CDR2 FQNEAQ (reference sequence). V gave up 5 bases and J gave up 3 bases; unmatched junction bases: 5. The CDR3 coding sequence is TGTGCCAGCAGCCCTACTAGCGGGAGGTTCTACAATGAGCAGTTCTTC. This sequence encodes CASSPTSGRFYNEQFF.

This clonotype was seen a few times. This chain connects TRBV7-9 to TRBJ1-1; no reliable D call. Germline assignment: CDR1 SEHNR and CDR2 FQNEAQ (reference sequence). The CDR3 length is 12 residues. Trimming took 10 bases from V and 1 from J, leaving 10 bases between them. In DNA, the CDR3 is TGTGCCACCGCTGACGGGAACACTGAAGCTTTCTTT. Translation: CATADGNTEAFF.

Comment on this clonotype: A much bigger clone sits one base away, suggesting this may be a read error. The V and J genes are TRBV30 and TRBJ2-7; D is possibly TRBD2 (6 bases). V lost 7 bases and J lost 5, with 12 bases in between. The germline gives CDR1 GTSNPN, CDR2 SVGIG (reference sequence). The CDR3 length is 11 residues. The CDR3 region has the DNA TGTGCCTCGGCGGGCGGGGACGAGCAGTACTTC. Its translation: CASAGGDEQYF.

Concerning this clonotype itself: A much more abundant neighbour one base away suggests this may be a read error. The chain couples TRBV28 to TRBJ1-6; D not certain. The CDR3 has 11 residues. Trimming pared 5 bases from V and 7 bases from J, leaving 3 bases between. Germline lookup yields CDR1 MDHEN and CDR2 SYDVKM. The CDR3 sequence: CASSDNSPLHF. The CDR3 nucleotides read TGTGCCAGCAGTGACAATTCACCCCTCCACTTT.

This clonotype was picked up many times. The J gene is TRBJ1-6, the V gene TRBV15; TRBD1 matches 7 bases. The germline gives CDR1 LNHNV, CDR2 YYDKDF (reference sequence). V gave up 11 bases and J gave up 6 bases; unmatched junction bases: 7. This CDR3 is 13 amino acids long. The CDR3 DNA is TGTGCCGCCTCAGCAGGGGGTAATTCACCCCTCCACTTT. Amino acid sequence: CAASAGGNSPLHF.

V usage is TRBV15 and J usage is TRBJ2-5; no definite D call. V was trimmed by 0 bases and J by 4 bases, leaving 9 bases between them. From germline, CDR1 is LNHNV and CDR2 YYDKDF (reference sequence). The CDR3 has 14 residues. The CDR3 here is CATSRDKGSETQYF. CDR3 coding DNA: TGTGCCACCAGCAGAGATAAGGGATCAGAGACCCAGTACTTC.

This clonotype has a handful of counts. The chain joins TRBV5-1 to TRBJ2-7, with D perhaps being TRBD1 or TRBD2 (6 bases each). With 3 bases removed from V and 3 bases from J, the gap between germline ends came to 13 bases. In germline, CDR1 is SGHRS, CDR2 YFSETQ. The CDR3 loop spans 14 amino acids. The DNA of the CDR3 is TGCGCCAGCAGCTGGGACTCACAGGGCTACGAGCAGTACGTC. As protein: CASSWDSQGYEQYV.

This clonotype was detected a few times. The chain combines TRBV3-1 with TRBJ2-6; a weak D match, TRBD2 (7 bases). V lost 6 bases, J lost 2 bases, and 23 bases lay in between. Germline V gene data show CDR1 as LGHDT and CDR2 as YNNKEL (reference sequence). The CDR3 has 19 residues. CDR3 sequence (DNA): TGTGCCAGCAGAGGCCGGGGGGCAAAAAGAGAAGCTGGGGCCAACGTCCTGACTTTC. This translates into CASRGRGAKREAGANVLTF.

The chain uses TRBV20-1 and TRBJ1-2; D perhaps matches TRBD1 (6 bases). The CDR3 runs 12 residues. With 5 bases removed from V and 6 bases from J, the gap between germline ends came to 13 bases. Germline lookup yields CDR1 DFQATT and CDR2 SNEGSKA (reference sequence). CDR3 bases: TGCAGTGCTCCCGGGGGGGGCGATGGCTACACCTTC. Amino acid sequence: CSAPGGGDGYTF.

This clonotype appeared many times. This chain connects TRBV6-6 to TRBJ2-5; the match to TRBD2 covers 7 bases. V shed 5 bases and J 5 bases; nucleotides not matched to a gene: 8. Germline V CDR1 and CDR2: MNHNY, SVGAGI (reference sequence). This CDR3 comprises 14 residues. Here the CDR3 DNA reads TGTGCCAGCAGTCCTTCCTGGGAGGGGGAGACCCAGTACTTC. As protein: CASSPSWEGETQYF.

This clonotype was counted many times. This sequence joins TRBV9 and TRBJ1-3; unclear D gene. Trimming cost V 0 bases and J 0 bases, with 4 bases left between them. This CDR3 spans 14 amino acids. Germline V gives CDR1 SGDLS, CDR2 YYNGEE. The CDR3 loop reads CASSVAGSGNTIYF. For the CDR3, the DNA is TGTGCCAGCAGCGTAGCTGGCTCTGGAAACACCATATATTTT.

This clonotype has a count of ten or more. This rearrangement joins TRBV20-1 to TRBJ2-3, with 8 positions matching TRBD2. With 6 bases clipped from V and 3 bases from J, the junction kept 8 bases outside the gene matches. Germline CDR1 DFQATT, CDR2 SNEGSKA (reference sequence). The CDR3 has 14 amino acids. In nucleotides, the CDR3 is TGCAGTGCGCTGGGTCCTAGCGGGACAGATACGCAGTATTTT. Its protein is CSALGPSGTDTQYF.

This clonotype showed up many times. The chain carries TRBV7-2 and TRBJ2-7; possibly TRBD2 for D (6 bases). The germline CDR1 and CDR2 sequences are SGHTA and FQGNSA. Trimming pared 3 bases from V and 5 bases from J, leaving 17 bases between. This CDR3 is 15 amino acids long. The CDR3 coding sequence is TGTGCCAGCAGCTTCACAGGTGGCTGGGGGGACGAGCAGTACTTC. This sequence encodes CASSFTGGWGDEQYF.

The chain uses TRBV7-3 and TRBJ1-1; D is uncertain. Germline V CDR1 and CDR2: SGHTA, FQGTGA. This CDR3 contains 14 residues. V lost 5 bases to trimming and J lost 4 bases, with 14 bases between them. In DNA, the CDR3 is TGTGCCAGCAGCCCCGCGGGCCCGCCCACTGAAGCTTTCTTT. It is translated as CASSPAGPPTEAFF.

The chain couples TRBV7-2 to TRBJ2-1; a possible D gene is TRBD2 (6 bases). This CDR3 contains 15 residues. The V end was cut by 5 bases, the J end by 2 bases, with 13 bases between. Germline CDR1 and CDR2: SGHTA and FQGNSA. CDR3 in DNA: TGTGCCAGCAGCCTCCAGGGAGGTGCCTACAATGAGCAGTTCTTC. Translation: CASSLQGGAYNEQFF.

The rearrangement links TRBV15 to TRBJ2-5; 8 bases are a match to TRBD2. Germline V gene data show CDR1 as LNHNV and CDR2 as YYDKDF (reference sequence). The V and J ends lost 1 base and 5 bases, in that order; junction bases with no gene match: 6. The CDR3 has 15 amino acids. CDR3 region: CATSRGRGGSETQYF. The CDR3 coding sequence is TGTGCCACCAGCAGAGGACGGGGGGGCAGCGAGACCCAGTACTTC. The full variable domain, with the rest looked up from reference TRBV15 and TRBJ2-5, is DAMVIQNPRYQVTQFGKPVTLSCSQTLNHNVMYWYQQKSSQAPKLLFHYYDKDFNNEADTPDNFQSRRPNTSFCFLDIRSPGLGDTAMYLCATSRGRGGSETQYFGPGTRLLVL.

The table lists this clonotype with many counts. The V call is TRBV10-3, the J call TRBJ1-6; D is uncertain. Germline V gives CDR1 ENHRY, CDR2 SYGVKD. This CDR3 contains 11 residues. V shed 6 bases and J shed 7 bases, with 4 bases lying between them. The CDR3, as DNA: TGTGCCATCAGCGAAAATTCACCCCTCCACTTT. Its protein product is CAISENSPLHF.

This sequence joins TRBV5-1 and TRBJ2-7; D possibly corresponds to TRBD1 (6 bases). CDR1 is SGHRS and CDR2 is YFSETQ in the germline V gene. V lost 4 bases and J lost 0, with 17 bases in between. The CDR3 runs 16 residues. The CDR3 DNA sequence: TGCGCCAGCAGCCCCCTCCTACAGGGCGGCTCCTACGAGCAGTACTTC. Encoded protein: CASSPLLQGGSYEQYF.

This clonotype was seen many times. The chain employs TRBV7-9 and TRBJ2-3; no firm D call. There are 13 residues in the CDR3. CDR1 is SEHNR and CDR2 is FQNEAQ in the germline V gene (reference sequence). V was shortened by 7 bases and J by 0 bases, with 8 bases between the two germline ends. In DNA, the CDR3 is TGTGCCAGCACCATACCCAGCACAGATACGCAGTATTTT. This sequence encodes CASTIPSTDTQYF.

This clonotype showed up many times. The J gene is TRBJ1-2, the V gene TRBV12-3 or TRBV12-4; 9 nucleotides match TRBD1. V shed 6 bases, J shed 4 bases, and the junction held 12 bases outside the gene matches. This CDR3 spans 16 amino acids. Here the CDR3 reads CASSSYGTGHGYGYTF. The CDR3 nucleotides are TGTGCCAGCAGCTCTTACGGGACAGGGCATGGCTATGGCTACACCTTC.

The gene calls are TRBV7-3 and TRBJ2-5; D perhaps matches TRBD2 (6 bases). Looked up from germline, CDR1 is SGHTA and CDR2 is FQGTGA. The CDR3 is 13 amino acids. The V end was cut by 6 bases, the J end by 5 bases, with 13 bases between. CDR3 sequence: CASSSGVIETQYF. As DNA, the CDR3 is TGTGCCAGCAGTAGCGGCGTTATCGAGACCCAGTACTTC. Full variable domain (outside the CDR3, taken from reference TRBV7-3 and TRBJ2-5): GAGVSQTPSNKVTEKGKYVELRCDPISGHTALYWYRQSLGQGPEFLIYFQGTGAADDSGLPNDRFFAVRPEGSVSTLKIQRTERGDSAVYLCASSSGVIETQYFGPGTRLLVL.

In this sample, this clonotype turned up many times. This chain joins TRBV5-1 and TRBJ2-1, with TRBD1 matching 11 bases. CDR3 length: 14 residues. With V trimmed by 7 bases and J by 8 bases, 8 bases remained unmatched. Germline V CDR1 and CDR2: SGHRS, YFSETQ. The CDR3 sequence: CASRRDRGMDEQFF. The CDR3 DNA reads TGCGCCAGCCGCCGGGACAGGGGGATGGATGAGCAGTTCTTC.

The chain has TRBV4-3 and TRBJ2-2; D is uncertain. V lost 0 bases, J lost 7 bases, and 9 bases lay in between. The CDR3 extends over 14 amino acids. Germline values: CDR1 LGHNA, CDR2 YSLEER. CDR3 region: CASSQEIWNGELFF. The CDR3 bases are TGCGCCAGCAGCCAAGAGATTTGGAACGGGGAGCTGTTTTTT.

The genes are TRBV7-9 and TRBJ1-4; 11 bases align to TRBD1. V gave up 4 bases and J gave up 8 bases; unmatched junction bases: 6. Germline V gives CDR1 SEHNR, CDR2 FQNEAQ (reference sequence). The length of the CDR3 is 15 residues. Written as DNA, the CDR3 is TGTGCCAGCAGCTGGACAGGGGGCGCGGGAGAAAAACTGTTTTTT. It encodes CASSWTGGAGEKLFF.

A remark on this clonotype: Possible read error: a much larger clone is one base away. This rearrangement joins TRBV6-5 to TRBJ1-5; D gene ambiguous. The V end was cut by 1 base, the J end by 5 bases, with 6 bases between. Germline-derived CDR1 and CDR2 are MNHEY and SVGAGI. The length of the CDR3 is 13 residues. CDR3 residues: CASSYYADQPQHF. The DNA for the CDR3 is TGTGCCAGCAGTTACTATGCGGATCAGCCCCAGCATTTT.

This clonotype has ten or more counts. The gene calls are TRBV5-1 and TRBJ1-1, with a possible D match to TRBD1 (5 bases). Germline V gives CDR1 SGHRS, CDR2 YFSETQ. CDR3 length: 14 residues. The ends were cut back, 4 bases at V and 5 bases at J, with 15 bases in the middle. CDR3 protein: CASSAGLLGTEAFF. CDR3 coding DNA: TGCGCCAGCAGCGCGGGACTTCTTGGGACTGAAGCTTTCTTT.